This TCR beta chain was obtained from a study of control samples from healthy donors and cancer patients. Some clones are missing from TCRdb's copy, which holds only in-frame ones; the method was immunoSEQ multiplex PCR. This sample has 100,000 to 150,000 clones, with roughly 90% found just once. Germline trimming cut 0 bases from V and 7 bases from J; bases unmatched to any gene: 3. This CDR3 has 14 amino acids. Germline V gene data show CDR1 as SGHRS and CDR2 as YFSETQ. In regard to this clone: Distinct nucleotide sequences in the sample also encode this CDR3.

The sequence came from a woman aged 45-65 years in good health. The genes are TRBV5-1 and TRBJ1-4; TRBD1 matches at 7 bases. Input material: blood. CDR3 region: CASSLGQGSEKLFF. The CDR3 DNA reads TGCGCCAGCAGCTTGGGACAGGGCTCTGAAAAACTGTTTTTT.